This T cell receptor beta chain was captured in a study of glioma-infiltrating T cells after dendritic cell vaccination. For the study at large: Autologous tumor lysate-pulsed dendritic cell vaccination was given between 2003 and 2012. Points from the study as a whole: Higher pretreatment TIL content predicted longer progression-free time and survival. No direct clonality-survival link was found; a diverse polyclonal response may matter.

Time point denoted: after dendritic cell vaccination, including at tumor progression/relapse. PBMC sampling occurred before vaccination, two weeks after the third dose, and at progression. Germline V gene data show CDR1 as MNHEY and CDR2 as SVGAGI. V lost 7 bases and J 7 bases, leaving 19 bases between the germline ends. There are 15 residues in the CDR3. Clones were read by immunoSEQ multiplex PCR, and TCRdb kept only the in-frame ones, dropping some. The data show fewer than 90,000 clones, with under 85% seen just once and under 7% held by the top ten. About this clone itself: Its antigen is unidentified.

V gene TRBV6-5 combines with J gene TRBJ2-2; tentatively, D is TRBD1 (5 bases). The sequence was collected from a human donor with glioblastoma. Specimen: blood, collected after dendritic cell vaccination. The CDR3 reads CASTPGWGSGGELFF. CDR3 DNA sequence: TGTGCCAGCACCCCCGGGTGGGGCTCCGGCGGGGAGCTGTTTTTT.